This T cell receptor (beta chain) was sequenced during a study of OX40 agonist ivuxolimab in advanced cancers. In the study overall: Eligibility admitted prior anti-PD-1, anti-PD-L1 or anti-CTLA-4 therapy; roughly 40% had some. Partial responses, seen in three patients, involved one hepatocellular carcinoma and two cutaneous melanomas. Study results and caveats: By week 6 at 0.1 to 3.0 mg/kg, blood CD4+ and CD8+ T cells had expanded clonally.

With respect to this clone: Its antigen remains unidentified.

Profiling relied on immunoSEQ multiplex PCR, and the TCRdb table lists in-frame clones only, not all of them. This sample has fewer than 100,000 clones, with around 80% found just once. The sample consisted of CD4+ or CD8+ T cells sorted from blood, taken in a trial of the OX40 agonist ivuxolimab. This receptor was obtained from an adult with an advanced solid tumor such as melanoma, head and neck, liver or kidney cancer.

The CDR3 coding sequence is TGCAGCGTTGAACGAAGTAGGGGGGGTGGTGGCTACACCTTC. Protein: CSVERSRGGGGYTF. The V gene is TRBV29-1, the J gene TRBJ1-2; maybe TRBD1 (6 bases). Trimming removed 2 bases at V and 7 bases at J, with 17 bases between. CDR1 SQVTM and CDR2 ANQGSEA come from the germline V gene. This CDR3 is 14 amino acids long.